This section outlines one T cell receptor (beta chain) sequence together with its context. Its antigen is still unknown. The study reverse transcribed the entire isolated RNA, so it sequenced expressed TCRB transcripts. TCRdb's table, derived via immunoSEQ multiplex PCR, lists solely in-frame clones and lacks some. The table shows some 16,000 clones, with approximately 79% occurring only once. This record comes from a study of beta chain features in type 1 diabetes. The study's findings and limits: In all four CD4+ subsets, TCRB CDR3 length was significantly, moderately reduced in type 1 diabetes.

Germline CDR1 GTSNPN, CDR2 SVGIG (reference sequence). This CDR3 has 17 amino acids. Unmatched junction bases numbered 14, after V lost 1 base and J lost 6 bases. This sequence joins TRBV30 and TRBJ1-4, with TRBD1 matching over 7 bases. Sequenced sample: stem cell memory CD4+ T cells from blood. This receptor was identified in a woman in her late teens or twenties with type 1 diabetes. The CDR3 region is CAWSANRGWVTDEKLFF. DNA of the CDR3: TGTGCCTGGAGTGCCAACAGGGGCTGGGTGACGGATGAAAAACTGTTTTTT.